What follows are 13 T cell receptor beta chains derived from one specimen sequenced in a study of CD8 T cells in Susac syndrome. cDNA came from about 0.5 to 1 ug RNA primed by random hexamers. TCRdb redid the calling of the immunoSEQ multiplex PCR reads with MiXCR, one entry per CDR3 protein. In the table there are about 180,000 distinct CDR3 sequences, 94% of which are singletons. Input material: CD4+ T cells from PBMCs. The receptor source for this set is a human donor with Susac syndrome.

The V gene is TRBV24-1, the J gene TRBJ2-5, with TRBD1 matching over 11 bases. With V trimmed by 6 bases and J by 5 bases, 4 bases remained unmatched. The CDR3 contains 14 residues. Germline lookup yields CDR1 KGHDR and CDR2 SFDVKD. The CDR3 protein is CATSRTGGDETQYF. In DNA, the CDR3 is TGTGCCACCAGTCGGACAGGGGGCGATGAGACCCAGTACTTC.

CDR3 nucleotides: TGTGCCAGCAGTTACTCGACCAGCGGGGGACTACACAATGAGCAGTTCTTC. Translated, it gives CASSYSTSGGLHNEQFF. The chain carries TRBV6-5 and TRBJ2-1, with TRBD2 matching over 8 bases. The CDR3 sequence is 17 residues long. Unmatched junction bases numbered 9, after V lost 0 bases and J lost 5 bases. Germline CDR1 MNHEY, CDR2 SVGAGI.

V gene TRBV4-3 combines with J gene TRBJ1-2; possible D gene TRBD1, 5 bases. The V and J ends lost 0 bases and 8 bases respectively, with 13 bases between them. Germline loops: CDR1 LGHNA, CDR2 YSLEER. CDR3 length equals 14 residues. The CDR3 DNA is TGCGCCAGCAGCCAAGATCGCAGGGCGTACGGCTACACCTTC. It specifies CASSQDRRAYGYTF.

In this sample, this clonotype turned up once. The chain combines TRBV14 with TRBJ2-1; tentative D call: TRBD2 (6 bases). This CDR3 spans 18 amino acids. The germline V gene encodes CDR1 SGHDN and CDR2 FVKESK. V shed 1 base and J shed 5 bases, with 21 bases lying between them. CDR3 protein: CASSQAWAGTWGNNEQFF. Here the CDR3 DNA reads TGTGCCAGCAGCCAAGCGTGGGCGGGGACCTGGGGGAACAATGAGCAGTTCTTC. Full variable domain (outside the CDR3, taken from reference TRBV14 and TRBJ2-1): EAGVTQFPSHSVIEKGQTVTLRCDPISGHDNLYWYRRVMGKEIKFLLHFVKESKQDESGMPNNRFLAERTGGTYSTLKVQPAELEDSGVYFCASSQAWAGTWGNNEQFFGPGTRLTVL.

The chain carries TRBV7-8 and TRBJ2-3; D ambiguous. The CDR3 is 14 amino acids. Trimming took off 8 bases at V and 6 bases at J, with 18 bases between the two ends. Germline-derived CDR1 and CDR2 are SGHVS and FQNEAQ. Written as DNA, the CDR3 is TGTGCCAGCGCCTCCGTGACAAGAAGTGATACGCAGTATTTT. Translating it yields CASASVTRSDTQYF.

The chain joins TRBV4-2 to TRBJ2-7, with TRBD1 identical over 12 bases. The CDR3 totals 18 residues. In germline, CDR1 is LGHNA, CDR2 YNFKEQ. The V and J ends lost 0 bases and 0 bases, in that order; junction bases with no gene match: 6. CDR3 coding DNA: TGTGCCAGCAGCCAAGATCGATGGGGACAGGGGGCCTCCTACGAGCAGTACTTC. As protein: CASSQDRWGQGASYEQYF.

V is TRBV29-1 and J is TRBJ1-6; D gene ambiguous. The CDR3 has 13 amino acids. Deletions cut 4 bases from V and 9 bases from J, with 13 bases between. Per germline, CDR1 SQVTM and CDR2 ANQGSEA. In DNA form, the CDR3 reads TGCAGCGTTGGAGACCGTGGGAGTTCACCCCTCCACTTT. It specifies CSVGDRGSSPLHF.

The V call is TRBV6-5, the J call TRBJ1-2; D gene uncertain. Looked up from germline, CDR1 is MNHEY and CDR2 is SVGAGI. This CDR3 region has 13 residues. V shed 8 bases and J shed 5 bases, with 15 bases lying between them. CDR3 DNA sequence: TGTGCCAGCTCAGACAAGCCTGAGTATGGCTACACCTTC. Its translation is CASSDKPEYGYTF.

A word on this clonotype: Compared with germline, one end of the junction differs, possibly owing to a read error. The chain links TRBV18 to TRBJ2-7; D is ambiguous. The CDR3 is 14 residues long. CDR1 KGHSH and CDR2 LQKENI come from the germline V gene. As DNA, the CDR3 is TGTGCCAGCTCCCCACCCGGTAACCCCTACGAGCAGTACTTC. It codes for CASSPPGNPYEQYF.

The V and J genes are TRBV9 and TRBJ2-2, with a tentative D call TRBD2 (5 bases). The CDR3 is made up of 16 amino acids. The germline V and J ends were trimmed by 4 bases and 5 bases, with 18 bases remaining between them. Germline CDR1 and CDR2: SGDLS and YYNGEE. CDR3: CASSRTDLGNTGELFF. The CDR3 coding sequence is TGTGCCAGCAGCCGGACGGACCTCGGGAATACCGGGGAGCTGTTTTTT.

This rearrangement joins TRBV7-2 to TRBJ2-7; D gene uncertain. This CDR3 region has 11 residues. V lost 3 bases and J lost 5, with 5 bases in between. Per the germline V gene, CDR1 is SGHTA and CDR2 is FQGNSA. As DNA, the CDR3 is TGTGCCAGCAGCTTCAGCCACGAGCAGTACTTC. The encoded protein is CASSFSHEQYF.

The rearrangement joins TRBV3-1 to TRBJ2-7, with 9 bases matching TRBD1. Germline V lookup: CDR1 LGHDT, CDR2 YNNKEL (reference sequence). V lost 6 bases, J lost 6 bases, and 6 bases stayed unmatched. This CDR3 contains 13 residues. The CDR3 DNA reads as TGTGCCAGCAGTAACCGGGACAGGGTCGAGCAGTACTTC. Translating gives CASSNRDRVEQYF.

The chain is built from TRBV15 and TRBJ1-5; D remains unclear. CDR3 length equals 15 residues. V was trimmed by 5 bases and J by 5 bases, leaving 16 bases between them. The germline V gene has CDR1 LNHNV and CDR2 YYDKDF (reference sequence). CDR3 bases: TGTGCCACCAGCTCCAGGAGAGGGCTGGATCAGCCCCAGCATTTT. It yields the protein CATSSRRGLDQPQHF.